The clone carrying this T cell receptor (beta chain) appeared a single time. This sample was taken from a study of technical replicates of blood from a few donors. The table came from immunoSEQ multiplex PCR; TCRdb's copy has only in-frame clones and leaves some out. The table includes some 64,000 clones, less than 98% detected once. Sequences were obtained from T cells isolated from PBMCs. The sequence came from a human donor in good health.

The CDR3 DNA reads TGTGCCAGCAGCTCTCCAGGCGTCACCGGGGAGCTGTTTTTT. Its protein product is CASSSPGVTGELFF. This chain joins TRBV5-6 and TRBJ2-2; D ambiguous. Trimming cost V 3 bases and J 4 bases, with 10 bases left between them. Germline V gives CDR1 SGHDT, CDR2 YYEEEE. The CDR3 consists of 14 residues. Based on the CDR3 plus reference TRBV5-6 and TRBJ2-2, the full variable domain is DAGVTQSPTHLIKTRGQQVTLRCSPKSGHDTVSWYQQALGQGPQFIFQYYEEEERQRGNFPDRFSGHQFPNYSSELNVNALLLGDSALYLCASSSPGVTGELFFGEGSRLTVL.